This record looks at one TCR beta chain sequence and its context. Its target is unknown. This entry comes from a study of cytomegalovirus exposure and HLA in healthy donors. Per germline, CDR1 SGHNT and CDR2 YYREEE (reference sequence). The CDR3 length is 14 residues. Trimming removed 0 bases at V and 1 base at J, with 5 bases between. General study findings and limits: The study listed approximately 170 cytomegalovirus-associated TCR beta chains.

The protocol was immunoSEQ multiplex PCR, while the TCRdb copy is restricted to in-frame clones and leaves out a portion. The sample contains some 150,000 clones, about nine tenths of which appear only once. V is TRBV5-4 and J is TRBJ1-5; no clear D gene. Source material: PBMCs. This receptor was obtained from a man between 18 and 35 years old in good health and CMV-seropositive. The CDR3 spells CASSLVGSNQPQHF. DNA of the CDR3: TGTGCCAGCAGCTTGGTTGGCAGCAATCAGCCCCAGCATTTT. Filled out from reference TRBV5-4 and TRBJ1-5, the complete variable domain reads ETGVTQSPTHLIKTRGQQVTLRCSSQSGHNTVSWYQQALGQGPQFIFQYYREEENGRGNFPPRFSGLQFPNYSSELNVNALELDDSALYLCASSLVGSNQPQHFGDGTRLSIL.